This T cell receptor beta chain is drawn from a study of tumor-infiltrating lymphocytes in localized non-small cell lung cancer. Study background: Several tumor histologies, both smoking statuses, and some post-neoadjuvant chemotherapy samples were included.

CDR1 and CDR2 (germline): SGHRS, YFSETQ. V lost 3 bases to trimming and J lost 6 bases; unmatched junction nucleotides: 0. This CDR3 contains 13 residues. The repertoire was sequenced with immunoSEQ multiplex PCR; TCRdb's copy has only in-frame clones and lacks some. The sample records some 6,700 clones, roughly 70% being singletons. Sequenced material: lung tumor tissue. The sequence was collected from a human donor with non-small cell lung cancer. The rearrangement links TRBV5-1 to TRBJ2-1; 10 nucleotides agree with TRBD1. CDR3 in DNA: TGCGCCAGCAGCTGGACAGGGGGCAATGAGCAGTTCTTC. It encodes CASSWTGGNEQFF.